A single sample gave rise to the 23 T cell receptor beta chains below, sequenced in a study of blood T cell repertoires in COVID-19. Assay used: immunoSEQ multiplex PCR; TCRdb lists only in-frame clones, some missing. This table has around 300,000 clones, approximately 90% appearing once. Sequencing input: PBMCs or T cells enriched from blood (not recorded which). These receptors were taken from a woman aged 60 to 75 in a cohort exposed to, infected with or recovered from COVID-19 (not recorded which).

The chain carries TRBV3-1 (or the pseudogene TRBV3-2) and TRBJ1-1; 7 bases agree with TRBD1. The CDR3 contains 14 residues. Germline CDR1 LGHDT, CDR2 YNNKEL (reference sequence). The ends lost 2 bases at V and 4 bases at J; junction bases unmatched: 4. The CDR3 here is CASSQTGAGTEAFF. The CDR3 DNA is TGTGCCAGCAGCCAAACAGGGGCAGGCACTGAAGCTTTCTTT.

The CDR3 spells CASSLGGQSVDEQYF. The CDR3 DNA sequence: TGTGCCAGCAGCTTGGGAGGGCAGTCGGTAGACGAGCAGTACTTC. The rearrangement links TRBV11-3 to TRBJ2-7; 7 bases line up with TRBD2. The length of the CDR3 is 15 residues. The V gene's germline CDR1 is SGHNT and CDR2 YENEEA. After removal of 3 bases from V and 5 bases from J, the junction contained 10 bases not matched to a gene.

The chain has TRBV18 and TRBJ2-7; 11 positions match TRBD2. CDR3 size: 14 residues. Trimming took 5 bases from V and 6 from J; bases not matched to a gene: 6. In germline, CDR1 is KGHSH, CDR2 LQKENI. CDR3 nucleotides: TGTGCCAGCTCAAGAGTAGCGGGAGGGGGCGAGCAGTACTTC. It encodes CASSRVAGGGEQYF.

This chain connects TRBV10-1 to TRBJ2-7; possibly TRBD1 for D (6 bases). V dropped 2 bases and J dropped 0 bases, with 14 bases sitting between them. There are 16 residues in the CDR3. Looked up from germline, CDR1 is WNHNN and CDR2 is SYGVQD (reference sequence). Here the CDR3 DNA reads TGCGCCAGCAGTGAGAGGGGGACGGTTAGCTCCTACGAGCAGTACTTC. Its translation is CASSERGTVSSYEQYF.

As regards this clone: Other DNA sequences in the sample encode the same CDR3. The gene calls are TRBV10-3 and TRBJ2-7; tentatively, D is TRBD1 (5 bases). Germline V gene sequence: CDR1 ENHRY, CDR2 SYGVKD. The CDR3 contains 13 residues. V was clipped by 2 bases and J by 0 bases, with 5 bases between them. The CDR3 protein is CAISETGSYEQYF. The DNA for the CDR3 is TGTGCCATCAGTGAGACAGGCTCCTACGAGCAGTACTTC.

The chain joins TRBV6-4 to TRBJ2-1; 12 bases map to TRBD2. With 6 bases clipped from V and 9 bases from J, the junction kept 9 bases outside the gene matches. Germline lookup yields CDR1 MRHNA and CDR2 SNTAGT. The CDR3 totals 15 residues. CDR3 sequence (DNA): TGTGCCAGCAGCTTGACTAGCGGGAGTGTTAGTGAGCAGTTCTTC. As protein: CASSLTSGSVSEQFF.

The V gene is TRBV19, the J gene TRBJ1-2, with 11 bases identical to TRBD1. The CDR3 consists of 15 residues. V dropped 0 bases and J dropped 8; count of bases not matched to a gene: 5. The germline CDR1 and CDR2 sequences are LNHDA and SQIVND (reference sequence). The CDR3 here is CASSIERTGGRGYTF. The DNA of the CDR3 is TGTGCCAGTAGTATAGAACGGACAGGGGGCAGAGGCTACACCTTC.

The chain carries TRBV2 and TRBJ1-5; D possibly corresponds to TRBD1 (5 bases). The CDR3 is 15 residues long. CDR1 is SNHLY, CDR2 FYNNEI, per germline. Trimming left V 2 bases short and J 3 bases short, with 11 bases between. CDR3 in DNA: TGTGCCAGCAGTGAAACCAGGGCTATCAATCAGCCCCAGCATTTT. Residues: CASSETRAINQPQHF.

CDR3 nucleotides: TGTGCCAGCACTGAGCTTCCTAGCAAAATGAGGGAGACCCAGTACTTC. Translation: CASTELPSKMRETQYF. The chain uses TRBV2 and TRBJ2-5; a possible D gene is TRBD2 (5 bases). V lost 7 bases and J 5 bases, leaving 23 bases between the germline ends. Germline lookup yields CDR1 SNHLY and CDR2 FYNNEI. CDR3 size: 16 residues.

V gene TRBV3-1 (or the pseudogene TRBV3-2) combines with J gene TRBJ2-1; 9 bases match TRBD2. J lost 0 bases, V lost 4 bases, and 1 base had no gene match. There are 15 residues in the CDR3. The germline V gene has CDR1 LGHDT and CDR2 YNNKEL (reference sequence). CDR3 amino acids: CASSLAGASYNEQFF. In DNA, the CDR3 is TGTGCCAGCAGCCTAGCGGGGGCCTCCTACAATGAGCAGTTCTTC.

The V gene is TRBV7-2, the J gene TRBJ1-1, with 7 bases identical to TRBD1. This CDR3 region has 13 residues. Trimming cost V 5 bases and J 7 bases; bases outside gene matches: 7. Germline V gene lookup returns CDR1 SGHTA and CDR2 FQGNSA. This chain's CDR3 is CASSRGQTDEAFF. Here the CDR3 DNA reads TGTGCCAGCAGCCGGGGACAGACGGATGAAGCTTTCTTT.

This clone was seen just once. The V and J genes are TRBV5-6 and TRBJ1-2; 7 positions match TRBD1. CDR3 size: 14 residues. V dropped 3 bases and J dropped 4; count of bases not matched to a gene: 6. Germline CDR1 reads SGHDT; CDR2 reads YYEEEE. Here the CDR3 DNA reads TGTGCCAGCAGCTGGCGACAGGGCGGCTATGGCTACACCTTC. Protein: CASSWRQGGYGYTF.

The CDR3 region is CASSQTGPMNTEAFF. The CDR3 DNA follows: TGTGCCAGCAGCCAGACAGGGCCCATGAACACTGAAGCTTTCTTT. The V call is TRBV3-1 (or the pseudogene TRBV3-2), the J call TRBJ1-1; 7 bases fit TRBD1. CDR1 and CDR2 (germline): LGHDT, YNNKEL (reference sequence). Unmatched junction bases numbered 4, after V lost 3 bases and J lost 0 bases. The CDR3 is 15 amino acids.

On this clone: Other DNA sequences from this sample encode an identical CDR3 as well. V and J are TRBV2 and TRBJ2-2, with TRBD2 matching over 16 bases. Germline CDR1 SNHLY, CDR2 FYNNEI. Germline trimming cut 6 bases from V and 6 bases from J; bases unmatched to any gene: 1. The CDR3 extends over 15 amino acids. The CDR3 DNA follows: TGTGCCAGCAGGGGACTAGCGGGAGGGCCCGGGGAGCTGTTTTTT. The encoded protein is CASRGLAGGPGELFF.

The V gene is TRBV11-1, the J gene TRBJ2-2; possible D gene TRBD2, 5 bases. The germline CDR1 and CDR2 sequences are SGHAT and FQDESV (reference sequence). The CDR3 loop spans 15 amino acids. V was cut by 5 bases and J by 7 bases, with 17 bases left in between. DNA for the CDR3: TGTGCCAGCAGCCACTCTGACGGGAAGGTCGGGGAGCTGTTTTTT. Its protein product is CASSHSDGKVGELFF.

This clone came up a few times. J is TRBJ1-2 and V is TRBV18; 7 bases fit TRBD1. Per the germline V gene, CDR1 is KGHSH and CDR2 is LQKENI. This CDR3 has 14 residues. The ends lost 3 bases at V and 4 bases at J; junction bases unmatched: 5. CDR3 DNA sequence: TGTGCCAGCTCACCGTCCCGGGACAGCTATGGCTACACCTTC. It yields the protein CASSPSRDSYGYTF. Together with reference TRBV18 and TRBJ1-2, the CDR3 gives the full variable domain: NAGVMQNPRHLVRRRGQEARLRCSPMKGHSHVYWYRQLPEEGLKFMVYLQKENIIDESGMPKERFSAEFPKEGPSILRIQQVVRGDSAAYFCASSPSRDSYGYTFGSGTRLTVV.

The genes are TRBV7-3 and TRBJ1-5; maybe TRBD1 (6 bases). CDR1 is SGHTA and CDR2 is FQGTGA in the germline V gene. Deletions cut 7 bases from V and 6 bases from J, with 19 bases between. The CDR3 is made up of 15 amino acids. The CDR3 bases are TGTGCCAGCACCGAGCTGACAGGTCGATCTCAGCCCCAGCATTTT. It codes for CASTELTGRSQPQHF.

The V call is TRBV6-2 or TRBV6-3, the J call TRBJ2-7; TRBD2 agrees at 13 bases. Germline loops: CDR1 MNHEY, CDR2 SVGEGT. The junction had 8 bases not matched to a gene; V was cut back by 6 bases and J by 0 bases. This CDR3 has 17 residues. CDR3 coding DNA: TGTGCCAGCAGCACCCCCCGACTAGCGGGAGGCTCCTACGAGCAGTACTTC. It is translated as CASSTPRLAGGSYEQYF.

The chain combines TRBV4-2 with TRBJ2-1; maybe TRBD2 (6 bases). Germline CDR1 is LGHNA and CDR2 is YNFKEQ. Trimming left V 1 base short and J 3 bases short, with 16 bases between. This CDR3 has 17 residues. The CDR3 here is CASSQAGLPGGYNEQFF. The CDR3 region has the DNA TGTGCCAGCAGCCAAGCCGGACTACCCGGCGGCTACAATGAGCAGTTCTTC.

CDR3 sequence (DNA): TGTGCCAGCAGGCCGGCAGCGACAGGGAACACTGAAGCTTTCTTT. As protein: CASRPAATGNTEAFF. The chain is built from TRBV2 and TRBJ1-1; D might be TRBD1 (6 bases). The CDR3 has 15 residues. V lost 6 bases and J lost 1, with 15 bases in between. Germline assignment: CDR1 SNHLY and CDR2 FYNNEI.

The CDR3 DNA follows: TGTGCCAGCAGCTTACAGGGGCACAATGAGCAGTTCTTC. Protein: CASSLQGHNEQFF. The rearrangement joins TRBV7-2 to TRBJ2-1; tentative D call: TRBD1 (6 bases). V gave up 2 bases and J gave up 5 bases, with 7 bases separating them. From germline, CDR1 is SGHTA and CDR2 FQGNSA. The CDR3 is made up of 13 amino acids. The full variable domain, rest sourced from reference TRBV7-2 and TRBJ2-1, is GAGVSQSPSNKVTEKGKDVELRCDPISGHTALYWYRQSLGQGLEFLIYFQGNSAPDKSGLPSDRFSAERTGGSVSTLTIQRTQQEDSAVYLCASSLQGHNEQFFGPGTRLTVL.

The chain carries TRBV5-4 and TRBJ2-5; the match to TRBD2 covers 7 bases. Trimming cost V 4 bases and J 5 bases; bases outside gene matches: 5. Germline CDR1 and CDR2: SGHNT and YYREEE (reference sequence). The CDR3 spans 13 residues. For the CDR3, the DNA is TGTGCCAGCAGCCCTGGGAGGGAGGAGACCCAGTACTTC. Protein: CASSPGREETQYF.

The gene calls are TRBV10-2 and TRBJ1-1; no definite D call. The CDR3 is 15 amino acids. CDR1 WSHSY and CDR2 SAAADI come from the germline V gene. V gave up 0 bases and J gave up 5 bases, with 13 bases separating them. The CDR3 DNA reads as TGCGCCAGCAGTGAGTCGGAAGTCCAGAGGACTGAAGCTTTCTTT. It codes for CASSESEVQRTEAFF.